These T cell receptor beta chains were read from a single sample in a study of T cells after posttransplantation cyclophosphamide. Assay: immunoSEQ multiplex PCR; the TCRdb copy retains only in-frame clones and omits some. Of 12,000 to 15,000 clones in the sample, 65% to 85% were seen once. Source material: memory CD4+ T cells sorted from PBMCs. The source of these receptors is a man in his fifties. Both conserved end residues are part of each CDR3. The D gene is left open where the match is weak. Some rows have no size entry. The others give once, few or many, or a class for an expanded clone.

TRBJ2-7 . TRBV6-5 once CASSYSGTGPYEQYF TGTGCCAGCAGTTACTCTGGAACGGGTCCCTACGAGCAGTACTTC
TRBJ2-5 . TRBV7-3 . CASSRSAGGETQYF TGTGCCAGCAGCCGTTCAGCCGGAGGGGAGACCCAGTACTTC
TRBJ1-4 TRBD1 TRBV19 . CASENRGGANEKLFF TGTGCCAGTGAGAACAGGGGAGGAGCTAATGAAAAACTGTTTTTT
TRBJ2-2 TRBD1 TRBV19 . CASNRDSLNTGELFF TGTGCCAGTAACCGGGACAGCCTGAACACCGGGGAGCTGTTTTTT
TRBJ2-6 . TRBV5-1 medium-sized CASSYGGSGANVLTF TGCGCCAGCAGCTACGGGGGCTCTGGGGCCAACGTCCTGACTTTC
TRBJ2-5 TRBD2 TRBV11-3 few CASSPGTSRETQYF TGTGCCAGCAGCCCGGGGACTAGCCGCGAGACCCAGTACTTC
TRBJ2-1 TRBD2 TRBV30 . CAWSPGLAGNEQFF TGTGCCTGGAGTCCGGGACTAGCGGGAAATGAGCAGTTCTTC
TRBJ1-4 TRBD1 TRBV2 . CASRGQGAELFF TGTGCCAGCAGGGGACAGGGAGCAGAACTGTTTTTT
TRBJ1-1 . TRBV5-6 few CASSLGHENTEAFF TGTGCCAGCAGCTTGGGACACGAGAACACTGAAGCTTTCTTT
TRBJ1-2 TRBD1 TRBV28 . CAIDKSLTGGYGYTF TGTGCCATCGATAAAAGCTTAACAGGGGGCTATGGCTACACCTTC
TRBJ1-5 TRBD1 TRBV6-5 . CASSPGQGLQPQHF TGTGCCAGCAGCCCAGGACAGGGCCTCCAGCCCCAGCATTTT
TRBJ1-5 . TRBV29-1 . CSARTGNNQPQHF TGCAGCGCAAGAACAGGGAACAATCAGCCCCAGCATTTT
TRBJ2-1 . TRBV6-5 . CASSYRGLGEQFF TGTGCCAGCAGTTATCGGGGACTCGGCGAGCAGTTCTTC
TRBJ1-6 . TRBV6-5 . CASSRGRGREGPLHF TGTGCCAGCTCCCGAGGGAGGGGTCGGGAGGGCCCCCTCCACTTT
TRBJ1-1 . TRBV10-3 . CASRGAVNTEAFF TGTGCCAGCAGAGGGGCTGTGAACACTGAAGCTTTCTTT
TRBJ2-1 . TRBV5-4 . CASARGGNEQFF TGTGCCAGCGCCCGAGGGGGTAATGAGCAGTTCTTC
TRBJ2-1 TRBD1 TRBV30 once CAWSVGQGDYNEQFF TGTGCCTGGAGTGTGGGACAGGGTGACTACAATGAGCAGTTCTTC
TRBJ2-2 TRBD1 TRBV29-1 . CSVVTGEKMAGELFF TGCAGCGTCGTGACAGGGGAGAAGATGGCCGGGGAGCTGTTTTTT
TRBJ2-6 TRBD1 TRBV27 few CASRDRVGANVLTF TGTGCCAGCAGGGACAGGGTTGGGGCCAACGTCCTGACTTTC
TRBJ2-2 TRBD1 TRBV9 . CASMPTGGIVGELFF TGTGCCAGCATGCCGACAGGGGGCATCGTCGGGGAGCTGTTTTTT
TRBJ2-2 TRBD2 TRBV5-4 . CASSLGGGGAPNTGELFF TGTGCCAGCAGCCTGGGTGGGGGGGGAGCCCCGAACACCGGGGAGCTGTTTTTT
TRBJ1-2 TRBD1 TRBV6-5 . CASRQGLGGYTF TGTGCCAGCCGACAGGGTCTAGGGGGCTACACCTTC
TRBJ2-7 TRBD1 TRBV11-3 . CASSLEGQVFEQYF TGTGCCAGCAGCTTAGAGGGACAGGTCTTCGAGCAGTACTTC
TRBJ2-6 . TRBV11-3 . CASSPGRGAPGANVLTF TGTGCCAGCAGCCCCGGACGGGGGGCGCCCGGGGCCAACGTCCTGACTTTC
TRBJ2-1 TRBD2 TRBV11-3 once CASSLDGTSYNEQFF TGTGCCAGCAGCTTAGACGGGACTAGTTACAATGAGCAGTTCTTC
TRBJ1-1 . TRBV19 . CASSIDWHSTEAFF TGTGCCAGTAGTATAGACTGGCACAGCACTGAAGCTTTCTTT
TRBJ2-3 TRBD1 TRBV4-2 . CASSQAGTGRTDTQYF TGTGCCAGCAGCCAAGCCGGGACAGGGAGAACAGATACGCAGTATTTT